The rows below give T cell receptor beta chains drawn from one sample of a study of OX40 agonist ivuxolimab in advanced cancers. Sequenced by immunoSEQ multiplex PCR; TCRdb stores in-frame clones only, minus some. The data contain 60,000 to 100,000 clones, more than 80% of them singletons. This sample comprised CD4+ or CD8+ T cells sorted from blood, obtained in a trial of the OX40 agonist ivuxolimab. These receptors were taken from an adult with an advanced solid tumor such as melanoma, head and neck, liver or kidney cancer. CDR3s include the opening cysteine and the closing phenylalanine or tryptophan. The order of the fields is J gene, V gene, D gene, clone size, CDR3 DNA, CDR3 protein. D genes are given only for firm matches. Size tells how often a clone was seen (once, few, many) or the class of an expanded clone, and some rows leave it out.

TRBJ2-7,TRBV5-1,NA,once,TGCGCCAGCAGCTTCCCAGGGTACGAGCAGTACTTC,CASSFPGYEQYF
TRBJ1-4,TRBV19,TRBD1,NA,TGTGCCAGTAGTATGTTCAGGGGGCGCGAAGAAAAACTGTTTTTT,CASSMFRGREEKLFF
TRBJ1-2,TRBV5-1,TRBD1,few,TGCGCCAGCAGCGGGGACAGGGATGGCTACACCTTC,CASSGDRDGYTF
TRBJ1-2,TRBV9,NA,NA,TGTGCCAGCAGCGTAGAGGGGGGAAACTATGGCTACACCTTC,CASSVEGGNYGYTF
TRBJ2-7,TRBV2,TRBD2,NA,TGTGCCAGCAGTGAATTAGCGGGGGGTCTTTACGAGCAGTACTTC,CASSELAGGLYEQYF
TRBJ2-3,TRBV7-3,NA,NA,TGTGCCAGCAGCATGGAAAGCACAGATACGCAGTATTTT,CASSMESTDTQYF
TRBJ2-2,TRBV7-3,TRBD1,few,TGTGCCAGCAGCCCCACCCCCATCGGACAGGGGGGTGGCGGGGAGCTGTTTTTT,CASSPTPIGQGGGGELFF
TRBJ2-3,TRBV28,TRBD2,NA,TGTGCCATCGCTGGGCTAGCGGGGGGGGTTAGATATACGCAGTATTTT,CAIAGLAGGVRYTQYF
TRBJ2-4,TRBV11-2,NA,few,TGTGCCAGCAGCCCCTGGAGGTCCGGGAACATTCAGTACTTC,CASSPWRSGNIQYF
TRBJ2-7,TRBV28,TRBD1,NA,TGTGCAGGGGGGCCGGGACAGGGGACCGAGCAGTACTTC,CAGGPGQGTEQYF
TRBJ1-2,TRBV7-2,NA,NA,TGTGCCAGCAGCTTAGATCAGAGCTATGGCTACACCTTC,CASSLDQSYGYTF
TRBJ2-1,TRBV5-5,NA,NA,TGTGCCAGCAGGGCTCTCGGGGCCCCAGGGGATGAGCAGTTCTTC,CASRALGAPGDEQFF
TRBJ1-5,TRBV7-7,NA,few,TGTGCCAGCAGCCGCGGGGGGCCCCAGCATTTT,CASSRGGPQHF
TRBJ1-1,TRBV9,NA,NA,TGTGCCAGCAGCGTAACCCTTGGCGGTCGGAATGCTGAAGCTTTCTTT,CASSVTLGGRNAEAFF
TRBJ1-2,TRBV4-3,NA,NA,TGCGCCAGCAGCCAAGTCAGGGAAACCTATGGCTACACCTTC,CASSQVRETYGYTF
TRBJ2-7,TRBV25-1,NA,NA,TGTGCCAGCAGTGAATATGGGGGCTCCTACGAGCAGTACTTC,CASSEYGGSYEQYF
TRBJ2-1,TRBV7-9,NA,NA,TGTGCCAGCAGCTCCCAGGGTAATGAGCAGTTCTTC,CASSSQGNEQFF
TRBJ2-7,TRBV30,TRBD1,NA,TGTGCCTACGGACAGGGGTCCTACGAGCAGTACTTC,CAYGQGSYEQYF
TRBJ2-1,TRBV28,NA,few,TGTGCCAGCAGGGGGTGGCCTAACAATGAGCAGTTCTTC,CASRGWPNNEQFF
TRBJ1-1,TRBV28,NA,once,TGTGCCAGCGGCCCACCGACAGAGAACACTGAAGCTTTCTTT,CASGPPTENTEAFF
TRBJ1-3,TRBV6-1,TRBD1,NA,TGTGCCAGCAATTCGGCAGGGGGCCTTGGAAACACCATATATTTT,CASNSAGGLGNTIYF
TRBJ2-1,TRBV6-5,NA,NA,TGTGCCAGCAGGGAGCCGGGACTCTCGCCTAATGAGCAGTTCTTC,CASREPGLSPNEQFF
TRBJ2-1,TRBV6-1,NA,NA,TGTGCCAGCACCGCCGACAGGAGTAATGAGCAGTTCTTC,CASTADRSNEQFF
TRBJ1-1,TRBV7-9,NA,NA,TGTGCCAGCAGCCCACGCTCCCAGGGCGACACTGAAGCTTTCTTT,CASSPRSQGDTEAFF
TRBJ1-5,TRBV2,NA,once,TGTGCCAGCAGTGAATGGGAGAATCAGCCCCAGCATTTT,CASSEWENQPQHF
TRBJ2-3,TRBV6-6,NA,NA,TGTGCCAGCAGCCAGGCTCCTCTGAGACTCACAGATACGCAGTATTTT,CASSQAPLRLTDTQYF
TRBJ1-4,TRBV19,NA,NA,TGTGCCAGTAGGAAGGACACCCTTCGCGCAACTAATGAAAAACTGTTTTTT,CASRKDTLRATNEKLFF
TRBJ2-5,TRBV7-9,NA,once,TGTGCCAGCAGCCCCGCGAGAGGGGTCCCAGAGACCCAGTACTTC,CASSPARGVPETQYF
TRBJ2-2,TRBV11-2,NA,NA,TGTGCCAGCAGCTTTTATCGGGAGAGCGGGGAGCTGTTTTTT,CASSFYRESGELFF
TRBJ2-5,TRBV5-1,NA,NA,TGCGCCAGCAGCGTACAGGGCTCGGCACAACAAGAGACCCAGTACTTC,CASSVQGSAQQETQYF
TRBJ2-3,TRBV5-1,NA,NA,TGCGCCAGCAGCTTATTAGCGGTCACAGATACGCAGTATTTT,CASSLLAVTDTQYF
TRBJ2-1,TRBV7-2,NA,NA,TGTGCCAGCAGCCGGGCCCTAGGGAATGAGCAGTTCTTC,CASSRALGNEQFF
TRBJ1-5,TRBV7-2,NA,once,TGTGCCAGCAGCTTAAATAATCAGCCCCAGCATTTT,CASSLNNQPQHF
TRBJ1-5,TRBV7-9,NA,NA,TGTGCCAGCAGCTTCCCATCGACAGATTATAGCAATCAGCCCCAGCATTTT,CASSFPSTDYSNQPQHF
TRBJ2-1,TRBV5-1,NA,NA,TGCGCCAGCAGCTACTTAGGGGATAGCTCCTACAATGAGCAGTTCTTC,CASSYLGDSSYNEQFF
TRBJ1-2,TRBV4-3,NA,NA,TGCGCCAGCAGCCTCGACCTGAACTATGGCTACACCTTC,CASSLDLNYGYTF
TRBJ1-1,TRBV7-2,NA,few,TGTGCCAGCAGCCCGCTACAGGGAGGGAGCACTGAAGCTTTCTTT,CASSPLQGGSTEAFF
TRBJ1-1,TRBV11-1,NA,NA,TGTGCCAGCACCCCGAAGGGGGGGGGCACTGAAGCTTTCTTT,CASTPKGGGTEAFF
TRBJ1-1,TRBV15,NA,NA,TGTGCCACCAGCAGGATATTGGGGCAGGCGAACACTGAAGCTTTCTTT,CATSRILGQANTEAFF
TRBJ1-1,TRBV6-6,NA,NA,TGTGCCAGCAGCCCAAGAGCGGCTGGGGGCGAAGCTTTCTTT,CASSPRAAGGEAFF